This entry describes one TCR beta chain. This entry is derived from a study of blood T cells in healthy people across ages. V dropped 4 bases and J dropped 3; count of bases not matched to a gene: 6. Germline CDR1 MNHEY, CDR2 SMNVEV (reference sequence). This CDR3 spans 15 amino acids. The second PCR ran roughly 7 to 12 cycles with a sample-barcoded 5' primer and J-beta primers. TCRdb called the 5' RACE reads again in MiXCR, with one record for every CDR3 protein. The table lists approximately 900,000 distinct CDR3 sequences, almost 30% of them singletons. The authors isolated at least 6 million PBMCs per sample. These data were likewise used in another study, on T cells of mothers and their children. As that report states: According to the study, all extracted RNA entered cDNA synthesis at about 1.6 ug per 15 ul. Overlap measured in related mother-child pairs was slightly, non-significantly higher than in unrelated pairs.

The sequenced material came from blood. The rearrangement joins TRBV27 to TRBJ2-3, with 8 bases matching TRBD2. This sequence originates from a woman aged 40 to 50 in good health. The CDR3 spells CASSSLGTRTDTQYF. The CDR3 nucleotides are TGTGCCAGCAGTTCCCTCGGGACTAGGACAGATACGCAGTATTTT.